This T cell receptor (beta chain) was identified during a study of T cells in Graves' hyperthyroidism and ophthalmopathy. V was pared by 0 bases and J by 2 bases, with 13 bases between. The CDR3 covers 16 residues. Germline values: CDR1 SGHKS, CDR2 YYEKEE (reference sequence). The investigators amplified TCR beta CDR3 regions from RNA transcripts. Initially, a first-round RT-PCR of the TCR CDR3 employed the HTBI primer set. TCRdb fed the multiplex PCR reads into MiXCR, producing one record per CDR3 protein. The sample lists under 450,000 distinct CDR3 sequences, around 14% occurring once. This clonotype was detected ten times or more.

The sample comprised blood. The TCR comes from a woman under 30 with Graves' hyperthyroidism. The chain couples TRBV5-5 to TRBJ2-3, with D perhaps matching TRBD1 (6 bases). The CDR3 spells CASSLGGRGLTDTQYF. The CDR3 DNA reads as TGTGCCAGCAGCTTGGGGGGCAGGGGCCTCACAGATACGCAGTATTTT.